Shown below are 19 T cell receptor beta chains from a single sample sequenced in a study of CD8 T cells in Susac syndrome. A quantity of about 0.5 to 1 ug RNA underwent reverse transcription using random hexamers. TCRdb reprocessed the immunoSEQ multiplex PCR reads via MiXCR and lists one record per CDR3 protein. This table holds about 80,000 distinct CDR3 sequences, around 94% found once. The sample was CD8+ T cells from PBMCs. The receptors originated from a human donor with Susac syndrome.

V and J are TRBV29-1 and TRBJ2-1; 10 bases agree with TRBD2. The CDR3 covers 14 residues. V was pared by 4 bases and J by 6 bases, with 6 bases of the junction left unmatched. The germline gives CDR1 SQVTM, CDR2 ANQGSEA. The CDR3 DNA follows: TGCAGCGTTGTGACAGCGGGAGGGCCCAATGAGCAGTTCTTC. As protein: CSVVTAGGPNEQFF.

The chain employs TRBV7-9 and TRBJ2-7; D remains ambiguous. V dropped 8 bases and J dropped 3 bases, with 14 bases sitting between them. The CDR3 covers 13 residues. Germline V lookup: CDR1 SEHNR, CDR2 FQNEAQ (reference sequence). The chain's CDR3 is CASEPPNLYEQYF. In nucleotides, the CDR3 is TGTGCCAGCGAACCCCCGAATCTCTACGAGCAGTACTTC.

This clonotype has a single count. The CDR3 is CSGSQEEVGTEAFF. Written as DNA, the CDR3 is TGCAGCGGGTCCCAGGAGGAGGTAGGGACTGAAGCTTTCTTT. V is TRBV29-1 and J is TRBJ1-1; D gene unclear. The CDR3 extends over 14 amino acids. The germline gives CDR1 SQVTM, CDR2 ANQGSEA. Trimming removed 7 bases at V and 5 bases at J, with 20 bases between.

The gene calls are TRBV6-2 or TRBV6-3 and TRBJ2-1; 11 nucleotides agree with TRBD1. The CDR3 contains 15 residues. Looked up from germline, CDR1 is MNHEY and CDR2 is SVGEGT. After removal of 4 bases from V and 4 bases from J, the junction contained 3 bases not matched to a gene. In DNA, the CDR3 is TGTGCCAGCAGTTTCGGACAGGGGGCTTACAATGAGCAGTTCTTC. This gives the protein CASSFGQGAYNEQFF.

The gene calls are TRBV9 and TRBJ2-2; D remains ambiguous. Germline loops: CDR1 SGDLS, CDR2 YYNGEE. V was cut by 0 bases and J by 0 bases, with 3 bases left in between. This CDR3 has 14 amino acids. Here the CDR3 reads CASSVGPNTGELFF. The CDR3 region has the DNA TGTGCCAGCAGCGTAGGTCCGAACACCGGGGAGCTGTTTTTT.

The chain couples TRBV29-1 to TRBJ1-2, with D possibly being TRBD1 (5 bases). The CDR3 covers 16 residues. V was clipped by 2 bases and J by 3 bases, with 19 bases between them. Per the germline V gene, CDR1 is SQVTM and CDR2 is ANQGSEA. CDR3 protein: CSVEWVRAGIYYGYTF. CDR3 DNA sequence: TGCAGCGTTGAATGGGTCAGGGCCGGGATATACTATGGCTACACCTTC.

V gene TRBV19 combines with J gene TRBJ2-2, with 9 bases lining up with TRBD2. The germline V gene has CDR1 LNHDA and CDR2 SQIVND (reference sequence). The CDR3 is made up of 14 amino acids. Trimming cost V 7 bases and J 4 bases; bases outside gene matches: 4. CDR3 amino acids: CASIQAGGTGELFF. The CDR3 nucleotides are TGTGCCAGTATTCAAGCGGGAGGCACCGGGGAGCTGTTTTTT.

This chain connects TRBV5-6 to TRBJ2-3, with TRBD2 matching over 7 bases. The CDR3 extends over 14 amino acids. Germline values: CDR1 SGHDT, CDR2 YYEEEE. J was trimmed by 1 base and V by 3 bases; bases with no gene match: 2. The CDR3 DNA reads TGTGCCAGCAGCTCGGGAGGTGGCACAGATACGCAGTATTTT. Its translation is CASSSGGGTDTQYF.

The chain's CDR3 is CASSNTGDRETQYF. The CDR3 coding sequence is TGTGCCAGTAGTAACACAGGTGATCGGGAGACCCAGTACTTC. The chain recombines TRBV19 with TRBJ2-5; D might be TRBD1 (5 bases). This CDR3 is 14 amino acids long. Trimming stripped 4 bases from V and 5 bases from J, with 14 bases between. The germline CDR1 and CDR2 sequences are LNHDA and SQIVND (reference sequence). The full variable domain, rest sourced from reference TRBV19 and TRBJ2-5, is DGGITQSPKYLFRKEGQNVTLSCEQNLNHDAMYWYRQDPGQGLRLIYYSQIVNDFQKGDIAEGYSVSREKKESFPLTVTSAQKNPTAFYLCASSNTGDRETQYFGPGTRLLVL.

The V gene is TRBV5-6, the J gene TRBJ2-1; D unclear. Per the germline V gene, CDR1 is SGHDT and CDR2 is YYEEEE. The V and J ends lost 1 base and 2 bases respectively, with 10 bases between them. CDR3 length: 15 amino acids. The CDR3 DNA follows: TGTGCCAGCAGCTTGTTGAGTTCCGCCTACAATGAGCAGTTCTTC. Its protein product is CASSLLSSAYNEQFF.

The V gene is TRBV10-3, the J gene TRBJ1-1, with no clear D. Germline CDR1 and CDR2: ENHRY and SYGVKD. CDR3 length equals 14 residues. Deletions cut 3 bases from V and 1 base from J, with 9 bases between. CDR3 in amino acids: CAISEGGRNTEAFF. The DNA for the CDR3 is TGTGCCATCAGTGAAGGAGGTAGGAACACTGAAGCTTTCTTT.

J is TRBJ2-5 and V is TRBV4-2; D may be TRBD1 or TRBD2 (5 bases each). This CDR3 has 15 residues. The germline V and J ends were trimmed by 0 bases and 2 bases, with 10 bases remaining between them. Germline CDR1 LGHNA, CDR2 YNFKEQ. CDR3 sequence reads: CASSQDWDQQETQYF. The CDR3 DNA reads as TGTGCCAGCAGCCAAGATTGGGACCAGCAAGAGACCCAGTACTTC.

In this sample, this clonotype turned up a few times. The gene calls are TRBV6-1 and TRBJ2-5; D may match TRBD1 or TRBD2 (5 bases each). Germline V gene sequence: CDR1 MNHNS, CDR2 SASEGT. The CDR3 has 11 residues. V shed 5 bases and J shed 13 bases, with 14 bases lying between them. CDR3 protein: CASSPPGLLYF. In DNA form, the CDR3 reads TGTGCCAGCAGTCCTCCGGGGCTTTTGTACTTC.

This clonotype was seen once. The gene calls are TRBV4-2 and TRBJ2-1, with D unclear. Between the trimmed V and J ends, which lost 3 bases and 9 bases, there was a span of 6 bases. There are 11 residues in the CDR3. The germline V gene has CDR1 LGHNA and CDR2 YNFKEQ. Here the CDR3 DNA reads TGTGCCAGCAGCCAGGGGATTGAGCAGTTCTTC. It specifies CASSQGIEQFF.

This clonotype was observed a single time. The CDR3 spells CASSYPGDYEQYF. The CDR3 nucleotides are TGTGCCAGCAGTTACCCGGGAGACTACGAGCAGTACTTC. J is TRBJ2-7 and V is TRBV6-5, with TRBD2 as a possible D gene (6 bases). V was trimmed by 2 bases and J by 3 bases, leaving 8 bases between them. The CDR3 covers 13 residues. CDR1 MNHEY and CDR2 SVGAGI come from the germline V gene.

A single count supports this clonotype. The chain carries TRBV20-1 and TRBJ1-5, with D uncertain. The CDR3 consists of 13 residues. Between the trimmed V and J ends, which lost 3 bases and 2 bases, there was a span of 8 bases. Germline V gives CDR1 DFQATT, CDR2 SNEGSKA (reference sequence). The CDR3 loop is CSASPKGNQPQHF. CDR3 sequence (DNA): TGCAGTGCTAGCCCGAAGGGCAATCAGCCCCAGCATTTT.

The chain carries TRBV16 and TRBJ1-1; D unclear. V lost 4 bases to trimming and J lost 5 bases, with 20 bases between them. Germline CDR1 KGHSY, CDR2 FQNENV. This CDR3 has 16 amino acids. The CDR3 bases are TGTGCCAGCAGCCGCCCCTCATTAGGCCCTGGGACTGAAGCTTTCTTT. It is translated as CASSRPSLGPGTEAFF.

The chain is built from TRBV28 and TRBJ2-7; 7 bases are a match to TRBD1. Germline V CDR1 and CDR2: MDHEN, SYDVKM. J lost 3 bases, V lost 6 bases, and 17 bases had no gene match. This CDR3 is built from 17 residues. CDR3 region: CASSTRDSLTDLYEQYF. The CDR3 DNA follows: TGTGCCAGCAGCACCAGGGACAGCCTAACCGATCTCTACGAGCAGTACTTC.

Regarding this clonotype: One end of the junction is discordant with germline, which a read error may explain. The CDR3 nucleotides are TGTGCCAGCATCTTAAAGGGACTAGCGGGAAGCGTAGATACTCAGTATTTT. It is translated as CASILKGLAGSVDTQYF. This sequence joins TRBV7-9 and TRBJ2-3; 13 bases are shared with TRBD2. The CDR3 covers 17 residues. The V gene's germline CDR1 is SEHNR and CDR2 FQNEAQ (reference sequence).